Shown below are 21 T cell receptor beta chains from a single sample sequenced in a study of blood T cells in healthy people across ages. Alongside a J-beta primer mix, a sample-barcoded 5' primer served in a second PCR lasting 7 to 11 cycles. Each CDR3 protein gets one entry after TCRdb re-called the 5' RACE reads with MiXCR. The sample contains about 810,000 distinct CDR3 sequences, 35% to 40% of which appear only once. Source material: blood. These receptor sequences come from a man aged 18 to 30 in good health.

V gene TRBV5-5 combines with J gene TRBJ2-1, with D unclear. The V end lost 0 bases, the J end lost 2 bases, and 9 bases lay between the germline ends. Germline lookup yields CDR1 SGHKS and CDR2 YYEKEE (reference sequence). The CDR3 has 15 residues. Written as DNA, the CDR3 is TGTGCCAGCAGCTTGGGGACCTCAGCCTACAATGAGCAGTTCTTC. Amino acid sequence: CASSLGTSAYNEQFF.

This clonotype was counted at least ten times. One end of the junction fails to match germline, which may point to a read error. The gene calls are TRBV12-3 or TRBV12-4 and TRBJ2-3; no clear D. The CDR3 loop spans 13 amino acids. DNA of the CDR3: TGTGCCAGCAGCTTAGCCACCACAGATACGCAGTATTTT. Translating gives CASSLATTDTQYF.

V and J are TRBV12-3 or TRBV12-4 and TRBJ1-5; perhaps TRBD1 as D (6 bases). CDR3 length: 14 residues. Trimming took 4 bases from V and 9 from J, leaving 16 bases between them. The CDR3 nucleotides are TGTGCCAGCAGTTCGGGACACAAGACGTGGCCCCAGCATTTT. Encoded protein: CASSSGHKTWPQHF.

Many counts were recorded for this clonotype. V usage is TRBV4-1 and J usage is TRBJ2-3, with D hard to call. This CDR3 spans 16 amino acids. Trimming pared 0 bases from V and 0 bases from J, leaving 10 bases between. Germline V gene lookup returns CDR1 MGHRA and CDR2 YSYEKL. CDR3 sequence reads: CASSQDLRISTDTQYF. The CDR3 coding sequence is TGCGCCAGCAGCCAAGATCTGAGGATTAGCACAGATACGCAGTATTTT.

This clonotype appeared a few times. The chain uses TRBV28 and TRBJ1-5; weak D call: TRBD1 (5 bases). CDR3 length: 16 residues. The germline V and J ends were trimmed by 1 base and 2 bases, with 12 bases remaining between them. Looked up from germline, CDR1 is MDHEN and CDR2 is SYDVKM. Here the CDR3 reads CASSLLSGGGNQPQHF. Written as DNA, the CDR3 is TGTGCCAGCAGTTTATTGTCTGGGGGGGGCAATCAGCCCCAGCATTTT.

Notes on this clonotype: At one boundary the junction diverges from the germline segment, which might be a read error. CDR3 in amino acids: CASRDRGYTGELFF. In nucleotides, the CDR3 is TGTGCCAGCAGAGACAGGGGATACACCGGGGAACTGTTTTTT. The V and J genes are TRBV28 and TRBJ2-2; 8 bases align to TRBD1. Germline assignment: CDR1 MDHEN and CDR2 SYDVKM. This CDR3 is 14 amino acids long.

This clonotype was detected a few times. The chain combines TRBV25-1 with TRBJ2-5; 11 nucleotides agree with TRBD1. Germline trimming cut 3 bases from V and 9 bases from J; bases unmatched to any gene: 18. CDR3 size: 18 residues. The germline V gene has CDR1 MGHDK and CDR2 SYGVNS. The CDR3 is CASSDKFGTGGTYRSQYF. CDR3 in DNA: TGTGCCAGCAGTGATAAGTTTGGGACAGGGGGTACGTATAGGTCCCAGTACTTC.

The chain is built from TRBV21-1 and TRBJ2-3; the table names TRBD1, a call not compared with the DNA. TRBV21-1 is a pseudogene locus. This CDR3 has 16 residues. The CDR3 nucleotides are TGTGCCAGCAGCATCCTGGAGGGGGGGCCCACAGATACGCAGTATTTT. This codes for CASSILEGGPTDTQYF.

This clonotype was counted ten times or more. As DNA, the CDR3 is TGTGCCAGCAGCCGTGGGGGAGGGAACACTGAAGCTTTCTTT. Translating it yields CASSRGGGNTEAFF. The chain combines TRBV7-3 with TRBJ1-1, with a possible D match to TRBD1 (5 bases). Trimming shortened V by 5 bases and J by 1 base, and 11 bases separated the two germline ends. The CDR3 totals 14 residues. Germline V lookup: CDR1 SGHTA, CDR2 FQGTGA.

The chain carries TRBV5-1 and TRBJ2-3; the D gene is possibly TRBD2 (6 bases). This CDR3 has 16 amino acids. Trimming cost V 2 bases and J 0 bases, with 13 bases left between them. CDR1 and CDR2 from the germline V gene are SGHRS and YFSETQ. The CDR3, as DNA: TGCGCCAGCAGCTTCCGCGGGACGGCCAGCACAGATACGCAGTATTTT. Protein sequence: CASSFRGTASTDTQYF.

Concerning this clonotype: This may come from a read error, since a much larger clone is one base off. The chain links TRBV12-3 or TRBV12-4 to TRBJ2-6; unclear D gene. The CDR3 runs 17 residues. Deletions cut 3 bases from V and 2 bases from J, with 14 bases between. The CDR3 DNA follows: TGTGCCAGCAGTTTTATCGTCCTGCCCCCTGGGGCCAACGTCCTGACTTTC. It specifies CASSFIVLPPGANVLTF.

This clonotype was seen a few times. The CDR3 DNA sequence: TGTGCCAGCAGCTGGGGGCAGGGCGGGAACACTGAAGCTTTCTTT. This encodes CASSWGQGGNTEAFF. The chain combines TRBV5-6 with TRBJ1-1; a weak D match, TRBD1 (6 bases). Germline CDR1 is SGHDT and CDR2 is YYEEEE. The V end lost 3 bases, the J end lost 1 base, and 13 bases lay between the germline ends. The CDR3 totals 15 residues.

The V gene is TRBV4-3, the J gene TRBJ1-2; D call uncertain. The CDR3 runs 16 residues. CDR1 and CDR2 from the germline V gene are LGHNA and YSLEER. Trimming took off 0 bases at V and 5 bases at J, with 16 bases between the two ends. The CDR3 nucleotides are TGCGCCAGCAGCCAAGAAAGTGCGGGCAGCAAATATGGCTACACCTTC. Protein sequence: CASSQESAGSKYGYTF.

The chain carries TRBV29-1 and TRBJ1-3; tentatively, D is TRBD1 (6 bases). In germline, CDR1 is SQVTM, CDR2 ANQGSEA. Deletions cut 6 bases from V and 4 bases from J, with 19 bases between. The CDR3 is 15 residues long. The CDR3 DNA reads as TGCAGCGTCGATCCTCTGGGACAAGAAGGAAACACCATATATTTT. Translating gives CSVDPLGQEGNTIYF.

The chain recombines TRBV7-2 with TRBJ2-3; D unresolved. Germline-derived CDR1 and CDR2 are SGHTA and FQGNSA. The length of the CDR3 is 15 residues. Trimming pared 1 base from V and 3 bases from J, leaving 11 bases between. This chain's CDR3 is CASSLDSGDTDTQYF. The CDR3 region has the DNA TGTGCCAGCAGCTTAGATTCTGGGGATACAGATACGCAGTATTTT. The whole variable domain, remainder taken from reference TRBV7-2 and TRBJ2-3, is GAGVSQSPSNKVTEKGKDVELRCDPISGHTALYWYRQSLGQGLEFLIYFQGNSAPDKSGLPSDRFSAERTGGSVSTLTIQRTQQEDSAVYLCASSLDSGDTDTQYFGPGTRLTVL.

This chain uses TRBV5-1 with TRBJ2-7, with a weak D call TRBD1 (6 bases). The germline V and J ends were trimmed by 3 bases and 0 bases, with 19 bases remaining between them. Germline V gene data show CDR1 as SGHRS and CDR2 as YFSETQ. CDR3 length equals 17 residues. CDR3 sequence reads: CASSSEPSGHNSYEQYF. DNA of the CDR3: TGCGCCAGCAGCTCAGAACCCTCGGGACACAACTCCTACGAGCAGTACTTC. Complete variable domain (other parts from reference TRBV5-1 and TRBJ2-7): KAGVTQTPRYLIKTRGQQVTLSCSPISGHRSVSWYQQTPGQGLQFLFEYFSETQRNKGNFPGRFSGRQFSNSRSEMNVSTLELGDSALYLCASSSEPSGHNSYEQYFGPGTRLTVT.

The chain has TRBV10-3 and TRBJ1-2, with D perhaps TRBD1 (5 bases). V shed 0 bases and J shed 5 bases, with 10 bases lying between them. The CDR3 is 14 amino acids. Germline V lookup: CDR1 ENHRY, CDR2 SYGVKD. The CDR3 reads CAISESGGSYGYTF. CDR3 coding DNA: TGTGCCATCAGTGAGTCGGGGGGTTCGTATGGCTACACCTTC.

The J gene is TRBJ2-4, the V gene TRBV29-1; a weak D match, TRBD2 (6 bases). The end of the DNA aligns better with TRBJ2-7, so the J call may be wrong. The CDR3 is made up of 12 amino acids. Germline CDR1 is SQVTM and CDR2 is ANQGSEA. The CDR3: CSVTSGVYEQYF. The CDR3 DNA reads as TGCAGCGTTACTTCGGGGGTCTACGAGCAGTACTTC.

This sequence joins TRBV2 and TRBJ2-4, with 8 bases identical to TRBD1. Germline assignment: CDR1 SNHLY and CDR2 FYNNEI. Trimming took 7 bases from V and 4 from J; bases not matched to a gene: 9. CDR3 length: 15 residues. The CDR3 loop is CASIGPGQEKNIQYF. The CDR3 DNA sequence: TGTGCCAGCATTGGCCCGGGACAGGAGAAAAACATTCAGTACTTC.

The V call is TRBV10-2, the J call TRBJ2-7; 8 bases are a match to TRBD2. Gene TRBJ2-5 matches the end of the DNA better, so the J call may be wrong. CDR3 length equals 13 residues. Germline CDR1 reads WSHSY; CDR2 reads SAAADI. DNA of the CDR3: TGCGCCAGCAGGCCAGCGGGGGTGGAGACCCAGTACTTC. Protein product: CASRPAGVETQYF.

This clonotype was observed many times. The CDR3 loop is CSANSGGLYNSPLHF. The CDR3 DNA follows: TGCAGTGCTAACTCGGGGGGCCTATATAATTCACCCCTCCACTTT. This chain joins TRBV20-1 and TRBJ1-6; perhaps TRBD1 as D (6 bases). The CDR3 runs to 15 residues. Between the trimmed V and J ends, which lost 4 bases and 4 bases, there was a span of 14 bases. Germline V CDR1 and CDR2: DFQATT, SNEGSKA (reference sequence).